This T cell receptor beta chain is from a study of blood T cell repertoires in COVID-19. Study-level information: Both acute and convalescent COVID-19 samples were obtained from the United States, Italy and Spain. The cDNA or gDNA used as material had been derived from T cells, B-cell-depleted T cells, or PBMCs.

As processed by the authors: For nucleated cells, counts were estimated from reference gene primer amplification. The assay was immunoSEQ multiplex PCR, and TCRdb's table has in-frame clones only and misses some. D and trimming were read from the DNA, whereas the V and J calls and clone size are those reported in that table. The sample lists roughly 150,000 clones, 80% to 90% occurring once. Germline CDR1 and CDR2: SGHDT and YYEEEE. CDR3 length: 17 amino acids. Between the trimmed V and J ends, which lost 4 bases and 1 base, there was a span of 17 bases. Enrolled during active infection, Seattle patients were then followed longitudinally.

The genes are TRBV5-6 and TRBJ2-2, with a weak D call TRBD2 (5 bases). The specimen was peripheral blood. This receptor was taken from a young man with COVID-19, enrolled during active disease. The CDR3 DNA reads as TGTGCCAGCAGCGATGGGTATAGCGCTCTGAACACCGGGGAGCTGTTTTTT. Translation gives CASSDGYSALNTGELFF. Supplemented by reference TRBV5-6 and TRBJ2-2, the full variable domain reads DAGVTQSPTHLIKTRGQQVTLRCSPKSGHDTVSWYQQALGQGPQFIFQYYEEEERQRGNFPDRFSGHQFPNYSSELNVNALLLGDSALYLCASSDGYSALNTGELFFGEGSRLTVL.